The next 7 T cell receptor beta chains were all read from a single sample in a study of blood T cell repertoires in COVID-19. Only in-frame clones appear in the TCRdb table, and some are missing; sequencing was by immunoSEQ multiplex PCR. The sample shows roughly 270,000 clones, 88% of them seen only once. Sequencing was carried out using peripheral blood. The source is a man between 18 and 35 years old with active or convalescent COVID-19.

CDR3 nucleotides: TGTGCCAGCAGTGTAGTAGAAGGGGTGACGGATACGCAGTATTTT. This gives the protein CASSVVEGVTDTQYF. V gene TRBV2 combines with J gene TRBJ2-3, with D tentatively TRBD1 (5 bases). Trimming took 4 bases from V and 6 from J, leaving 17 bases between them. CDR1 and CDR2 (germline): SNHLY, FYNNEI. This CDR3 spans 15 amino acids. Supplemented by reference TRBV2 and TRBJ2-3, the full variable domain reads EPEVTQTPSHQVTQMGQEVILRCVPISNHLYFYWYRQILGQKVEFLVSFYNNEISEKSEIFDDQFSVERPDGSNFTLKIRSTKLEDSAMYFCASSVVEGVTDTQYFGPGTRLTVL.

Notes on this clone: The same CDR3 also results from other DNA sequences found in this sample. The V and J genes are TRBV5-1 and TRBJ2-6; D unresolved. Germline-derived CDR1 and CDR2 are SGHRS and YFSETQ. Trimming pared 4 bases from V and 0 bases from J, leaving 8 bases between. CDR3 length equals 15 residues. The DNA of the CDR3 is TGCGCCAGCAGCCTGGCCAACTCTGGGGCCAACGTCCTGACTTTC. As protein: CASSLANSGANVLTF.

V and J are TRBV5-4 and TRBJ2-3, with 7 bases fitting TRBD2. V lost 4 bases, J lost 2 bases, and 7 bases stayed unmatched. Germline CDR1 and CDR2: SGHNT and YYREEE (reference sequence). The CDR3 is made up of 15 amino acids. CDR3 nucleotide sequence: TGTGCCAGCAGCACCGTACGGGGGGACACAGATACGCAGTATTTT. Protein product: CASSTVRGDTDTQYF.

This clone appeared once. The chain carries TRBV18 and TRBJ1-4; D ambiguous. The CDR3 totals 16 residues. CDR1 KGHSH and CDR2 LQKENI come from the germline V gene. Trimming took off 4 bases at V and 5 bases at J, with 17 bases between the two ends. In DNA, the CDR3 is TGTGCCAGCTCACGCCTGGAAGAGGCACGAAATGAAAAACTGTTTTTT. It yields the protein CASSRLEEARNEKLFF.

The V gene is TRBV2, the J gene TRBJ1-1; the D gene is possibly TRBD1 (5 bases). CDR1 and CDR2 (germline): SNHLY, FYNNEI. The CDR3 spans 15 residues. V lost 7 bases, J lost 3 bases, and 18 bases lay in between. This CDR3 is CASKEGGDRDTEAFF. The CDR3 DNA follows: TGTGCCAGCAAAGAAGGAGGGGATAGGGACACTGAAGCTTTCTTT.

This sequence joins TRBV2 and TRBJ1-4; 8 bases are shared with TRBD1. The CDR3 is 16 residues long. Germline V gene data show CDR1 as SNHLY and CDR2 as FYNNEI. Trimming cost V 6 bases and J 0 bases; bases outside gene matches: 6. The CDR3 nucleotides are TGTGCCAGCAGAACGGACAGGGTAGCAACTAATGAAAAACTGTTTTTT. Translated, it gives CASRTDRVATNEKLFF.

J is TRBJ1-1 and V is TRBV9, with TRBD1 matching over 10 bases. V lost 0 bases, J lost 6 bases, and 11 bases stayed unmatched. CDR3 length: 17 residues. Germline CDR1 reads SGDLS; CDR2 reads YYNGEE. CDR3 residues: CASSVEAIATGGAEAFF. CDR3 bases: TGTGCCAGCAGCGTAGAGGCGATTGCGACAGGGGGCGCTGAAGCTTTCTTT.